This T cell receptor beta chain was recorded in a study of regulatory T cells in long-lasting Graves disease. Findings and caveats of the study: Patients whose Graves' disease persisted exhibited lower TCR diversity than those newly diagnosed. A greater number of public clonotypes (around 3,000) was shared by persistent patients than by new patients (about 990).

The sample holds a few counts of this clonotype. What it binds is not known. Germline CDR1 SQVTM, CDR2 ANQGSEA. This CDR3 has 14 amino acids. V dropped 0 bases and J dropped 2; count of bases not matched to a gene: 2. The time point denotes: persistent/refractory GD, antithyroid drugs over 5 years with positive TRAb. PBMC-extracted RNA yielded the TCR library. In Xi'an, China, an endocrinology department was the source of patients. According to the study, TCR beta libraries were built with iRepertoire HTBI primers and CDR3-region Arm-PCR. TCRdb reprocessed the multiplex PCR reads via MiXCR and lists one record per CDR3 protein. The repertoire holds 430,000 or so distinct CDR3 sequences, with over 20% as singletons.

The origin of this receptor is a female donor with Graves disease. The sample consisted of peripheral blood mononuclear cells (PBMCs), taken when the disease was refractory, from a patient treated with antithyroid drugs. The genes are TRBV29-1 and TRBJ1-2, with 8 bases fitting TRBD1. The CDR3 loop is CSVEERQGNYGYTF. DNA for the CDR3: TGCAGCGTTGAAGAGAGACAGGGGAACTATGGCTACACCTTC.